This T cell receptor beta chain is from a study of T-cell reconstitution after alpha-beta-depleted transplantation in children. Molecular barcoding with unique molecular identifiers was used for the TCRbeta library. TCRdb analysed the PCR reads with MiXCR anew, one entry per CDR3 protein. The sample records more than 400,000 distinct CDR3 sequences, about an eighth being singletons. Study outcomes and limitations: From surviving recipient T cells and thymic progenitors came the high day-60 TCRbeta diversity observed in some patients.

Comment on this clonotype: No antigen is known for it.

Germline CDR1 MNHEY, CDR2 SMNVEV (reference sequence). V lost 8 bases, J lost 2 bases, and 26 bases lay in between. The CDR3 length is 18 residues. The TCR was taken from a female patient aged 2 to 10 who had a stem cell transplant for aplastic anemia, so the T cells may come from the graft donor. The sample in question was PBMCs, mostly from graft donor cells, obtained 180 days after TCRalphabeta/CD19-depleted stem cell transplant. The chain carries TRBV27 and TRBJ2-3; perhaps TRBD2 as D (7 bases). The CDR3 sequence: CASGARGAFVTLTDTQYF. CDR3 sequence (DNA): TGTGCCAGCGGCGCACGGGGGGCCTTCGTCACGCTCACAGATACGCAGTATTTT.